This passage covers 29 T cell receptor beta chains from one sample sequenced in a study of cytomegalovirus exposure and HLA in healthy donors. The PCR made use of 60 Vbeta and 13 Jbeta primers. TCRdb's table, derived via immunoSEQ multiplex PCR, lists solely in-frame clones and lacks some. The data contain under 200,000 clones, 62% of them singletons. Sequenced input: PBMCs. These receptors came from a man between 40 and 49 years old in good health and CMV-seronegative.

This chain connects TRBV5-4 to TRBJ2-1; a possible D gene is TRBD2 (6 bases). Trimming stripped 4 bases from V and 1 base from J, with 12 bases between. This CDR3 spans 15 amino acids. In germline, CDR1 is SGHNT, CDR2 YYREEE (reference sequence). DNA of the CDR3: TGTGCCAGCAGCGGAGCGGGCCCGTCCTACAATGAGCAGTTCTTC. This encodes CASSGAGPSYNEQFF.

CDR3 sequence (DNA): TGCAGCGCCCCGCTCCTAGGGGATGAAAAACTGTTTTTT. This translates into CSAPLLGDEKLFF. The genes are TRBV29-1 and TRBJ1-4; the D gene is possibly TRBD1 (5 bases). V shed 7 bases and J shed 6 bases, with 15 bases lying between them. Per germline, CDR1 SQVTM and CDR2 ANQGSEA. The CDR3 extends over 13 amino acids.

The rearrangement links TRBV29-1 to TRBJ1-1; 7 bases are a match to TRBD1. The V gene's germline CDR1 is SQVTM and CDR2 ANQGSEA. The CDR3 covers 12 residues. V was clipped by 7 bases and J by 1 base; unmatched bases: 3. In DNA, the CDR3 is TGCAGCGCGTGGACAGGGAACACTGAAGCTTTCTTT. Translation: CSAWTGNTEAFF. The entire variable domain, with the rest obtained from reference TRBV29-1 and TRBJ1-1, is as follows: SAVISQKPSRDICQRGTSLTIQCQVDSQVTMMFWYRQQPGQSLTLIATANQGSEATYESGFVIDKFPISRPNLTFSTLTVSNMSPEDSSIYLCSAWTGNTEAFFGQGTRLTVV.

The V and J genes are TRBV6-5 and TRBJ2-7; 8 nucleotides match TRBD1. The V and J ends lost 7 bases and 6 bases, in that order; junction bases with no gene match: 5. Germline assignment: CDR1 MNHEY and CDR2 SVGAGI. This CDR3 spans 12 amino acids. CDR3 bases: TGTGCCAGCACTCCGACAGGGGTCGAGCAGTACTTC. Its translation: CASTPTGVEQYF.

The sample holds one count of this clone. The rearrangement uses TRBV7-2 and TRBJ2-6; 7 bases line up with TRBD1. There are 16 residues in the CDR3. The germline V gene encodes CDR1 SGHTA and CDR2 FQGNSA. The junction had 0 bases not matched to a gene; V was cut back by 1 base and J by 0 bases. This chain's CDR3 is CASSLEGASGANVLTF. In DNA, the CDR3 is TGTGCCAGCAGCTTAGAGGGGGCCTCTGGGGCCAACGTCCTGACTTTC. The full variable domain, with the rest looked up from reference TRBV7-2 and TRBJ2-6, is GAGVSQSPSNKVTEKGKDVELRCDPISGHTALYWYRQSLGQGLEFLIYFQGNSAPDKSGLPSDRFSAERTGGSVSTLTIQRTQQEDSAVYLCASSLEGASGANVLTFGAGSRLTVL.

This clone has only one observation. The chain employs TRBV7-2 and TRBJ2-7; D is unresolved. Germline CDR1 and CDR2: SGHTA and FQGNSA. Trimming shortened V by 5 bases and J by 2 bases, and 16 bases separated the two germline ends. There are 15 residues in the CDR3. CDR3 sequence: CASSPRRSLTYEQYF. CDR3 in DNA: TGTGCCAGCAGCCCTAGAAGGAGCCTCACCTACGAGCAGTACTTC.

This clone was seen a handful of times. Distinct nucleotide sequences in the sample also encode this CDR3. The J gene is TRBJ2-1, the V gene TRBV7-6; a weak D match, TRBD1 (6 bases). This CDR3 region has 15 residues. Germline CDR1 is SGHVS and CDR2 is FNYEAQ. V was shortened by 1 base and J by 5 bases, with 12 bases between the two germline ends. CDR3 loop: CASSLVRGIDNEQFF. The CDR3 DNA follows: TGTGCCAGCAGCTTAGTGAGGGGGATTGACAATGAGCAGTTCTTC.

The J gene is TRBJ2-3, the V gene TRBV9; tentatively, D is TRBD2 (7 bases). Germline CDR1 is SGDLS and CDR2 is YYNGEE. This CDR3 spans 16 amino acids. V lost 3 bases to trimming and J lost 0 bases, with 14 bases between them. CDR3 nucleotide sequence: TGTGCCAGCAGCGGTGGGGGGAGGGGGAGCACAGATACGCAGTATTTT. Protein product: CASSGGGRGSTDTQYF.

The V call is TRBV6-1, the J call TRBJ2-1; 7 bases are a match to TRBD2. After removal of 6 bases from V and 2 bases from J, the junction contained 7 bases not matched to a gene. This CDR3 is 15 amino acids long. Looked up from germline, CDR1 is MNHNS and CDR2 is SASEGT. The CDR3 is CASSAGGSPYNEQFF. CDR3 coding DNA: TGTGCCAGCAGCGCCGGCGGGAGCCCCTACAATGAGCAGTTCTTC.

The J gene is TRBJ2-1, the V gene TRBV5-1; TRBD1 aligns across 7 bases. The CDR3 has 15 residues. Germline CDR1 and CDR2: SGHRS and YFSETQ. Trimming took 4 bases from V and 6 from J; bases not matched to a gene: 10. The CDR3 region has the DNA TGCGCCAGCAGCGGGAGAGGGGGCGCGGGCAATGAGCAGTTCTTC. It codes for CASSGRGGAGNEQFF.

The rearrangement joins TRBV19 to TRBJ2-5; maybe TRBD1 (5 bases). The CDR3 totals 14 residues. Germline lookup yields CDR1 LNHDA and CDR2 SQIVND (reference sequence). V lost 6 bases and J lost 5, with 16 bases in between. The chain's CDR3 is CASSLNSGYETQYF. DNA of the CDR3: TGTGCCAGTAGCCTCAACTCAGGGTATGAGACCCAGTACTTC.

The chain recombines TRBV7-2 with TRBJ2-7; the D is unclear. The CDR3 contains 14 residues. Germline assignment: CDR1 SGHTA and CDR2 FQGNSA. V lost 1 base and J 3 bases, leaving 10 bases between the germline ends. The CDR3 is CASSLGVSSYEQYF. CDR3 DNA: TGTGCCAGCAGCTTAGGGGTTAGCAGCTACGAGCAGTACTTC.

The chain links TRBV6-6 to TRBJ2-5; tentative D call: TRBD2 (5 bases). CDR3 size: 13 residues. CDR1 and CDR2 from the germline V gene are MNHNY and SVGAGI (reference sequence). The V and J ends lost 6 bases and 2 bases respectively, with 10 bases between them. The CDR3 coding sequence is TGTGCCAGCAGGTCCGGGATACAAGAGACCCAGTACTTC. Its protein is CASRSGIQETQYF.

The DNA of the CDR3 is TGTGCCTGGAGGTGGGCGACGAGCACTGAAGCTTTCTTT. It specifies CAWRWATSTEAFF. The chain is built from TRBV30 and TRBJ1-1; D ambiguous. In germline, CDR1 is GTSNPN, CDR2 SVGIG (reference sequence). With 3 bases removed from V and 4 bases from J, the gap between germline ends came to 12 bases. This CDR3 has 13 amino acids.

Here the CDR3 DNA reads TGTGCCAGCAGCGACCTCCAGGGATATCGGACTGAAGCTTTCTTT. Its translation is CASSDLQGYRTEAFF. This sequence joins TRBV5-6 and TRBJ1-1, with D perhaps matching TRBD1 (5 bases). The V end was cut by 4 bases, the J end by 5 bases, with 18 bases between. CDR1 is SGHDT and CDR2 is YYEEEE in the germline V gene. This CDR3 has 15 amino acids. Full variable domain (missing parts from reference TRBV5-6 and TRBJ1-1): DAGVTQSPTHLIKTRGQQVTLRCSPKSGHDTVSWYQQALGQGPQFIFQYYEEEERQRGNFPDRFSGHQFPNYSSELNVNALLLGDSALYLCASSDLQGYRTEAFFGQGTRLTVV.

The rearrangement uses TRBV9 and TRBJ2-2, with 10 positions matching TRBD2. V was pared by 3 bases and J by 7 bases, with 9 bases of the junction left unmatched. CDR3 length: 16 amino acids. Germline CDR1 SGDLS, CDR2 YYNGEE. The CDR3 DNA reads TGTGCCAGCAGCGCCCTAGCGGGAGAGGGTCACGGGGAGCTGTTTTTT. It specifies CASSALAGEGHGELFF. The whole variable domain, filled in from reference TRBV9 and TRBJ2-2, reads DSGVTQTPKHLITATGQRVTLRCSPRSGDLSVYWYQQSLDQGLQFLIQYYNGEERAKGNILERFSAQQFPDLHSELNLSSLELGDSALYFCASSALAGEGHGELFFGEGSRLTVL.

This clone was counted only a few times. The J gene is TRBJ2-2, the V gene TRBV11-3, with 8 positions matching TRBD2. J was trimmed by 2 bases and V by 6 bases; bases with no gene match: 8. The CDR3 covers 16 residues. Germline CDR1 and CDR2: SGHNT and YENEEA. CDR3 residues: CASSPPSGSNTGELFF. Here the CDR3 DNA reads TGTGCCAGCAGTCCACCAAGCGGGAGCAACACCGGGGAGCTGTTTTTT.

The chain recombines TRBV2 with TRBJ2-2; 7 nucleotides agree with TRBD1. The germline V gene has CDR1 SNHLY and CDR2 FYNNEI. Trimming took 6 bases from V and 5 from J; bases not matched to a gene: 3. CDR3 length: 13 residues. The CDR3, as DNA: TGTGCCAGCAGCCCGACAGGGACCGGGGAGCTGTTTTTT. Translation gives CASSPTGTGELFF.

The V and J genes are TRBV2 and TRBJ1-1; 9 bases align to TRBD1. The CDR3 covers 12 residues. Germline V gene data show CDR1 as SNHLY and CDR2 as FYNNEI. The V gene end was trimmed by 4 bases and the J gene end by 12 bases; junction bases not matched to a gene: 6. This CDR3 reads CASSVWTGETFF. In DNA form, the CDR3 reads TGTGCCAGCAGTGTGTGGACAGGGGAAACTTTCTTT.

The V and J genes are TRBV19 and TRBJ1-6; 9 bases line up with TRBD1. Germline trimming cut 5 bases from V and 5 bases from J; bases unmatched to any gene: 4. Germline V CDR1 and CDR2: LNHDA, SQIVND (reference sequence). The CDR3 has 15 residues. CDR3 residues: CASSAQGADNSPLHF. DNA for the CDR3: TGTGCCAGTAGTGCACAGGGGGCGGATAATTCACCCCTCCACTTT.

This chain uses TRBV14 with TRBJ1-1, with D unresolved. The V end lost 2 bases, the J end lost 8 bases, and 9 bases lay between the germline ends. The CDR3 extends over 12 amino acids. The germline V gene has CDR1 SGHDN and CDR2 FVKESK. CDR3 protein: CASSQYRYEAFF. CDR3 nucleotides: TGTGCCAGCAGCCAATACCGGTACGAAGCTTTCTTT. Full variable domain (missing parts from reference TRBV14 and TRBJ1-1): EAGVTQFPSHSVIEKGQTVTLRCDPISGHDNLYWYRRVMGKEIKFLLHFVKESKQDESGMPNNRFLAERTGGTYSTLKVQPAELEDSGVYFCASSQYRYEAFFGQGTRLTVV.

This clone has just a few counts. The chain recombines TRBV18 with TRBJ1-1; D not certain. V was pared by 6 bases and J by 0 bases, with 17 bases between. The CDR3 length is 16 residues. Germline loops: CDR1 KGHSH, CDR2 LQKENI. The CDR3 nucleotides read TGTGCCAGCTCCCCCATGGAGACCCGCGTGAACACTGAAGCTTTCTTT. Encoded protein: CASSPMETRVNTEAFF.

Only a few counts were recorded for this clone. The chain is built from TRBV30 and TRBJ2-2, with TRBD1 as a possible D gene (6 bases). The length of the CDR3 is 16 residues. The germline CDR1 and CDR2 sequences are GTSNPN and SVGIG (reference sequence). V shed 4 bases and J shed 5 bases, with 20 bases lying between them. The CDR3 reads CAWKRGAQGYTGELFF. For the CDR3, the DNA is TGTGCCTGGAAGCGAGGGGCACAGGGTTATACCGGGGAGCTGTTTTTT.

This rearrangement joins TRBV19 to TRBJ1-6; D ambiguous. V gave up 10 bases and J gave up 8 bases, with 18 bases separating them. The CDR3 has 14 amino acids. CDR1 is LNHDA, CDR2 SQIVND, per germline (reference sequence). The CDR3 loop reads CATARGGFHSPLHF. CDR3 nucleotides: TGTGCCACCGCTAGAGGAGGTTTTCATTCACCCCTCCACTTT.

This chain's CDR3 is CASVGGSGTANTEAFF. CDR3 in DNA: TGCGCCAGCGTGGGGGGTTCTGGGACAGCGAACACTGAAGCTTTCTTT. J is TRBJ1-1 and V is TRBV5-1, with 7 bases identical to TRBD1. J gave up 1 base and V 7 bases, and 13 bases lay outside the gene matches. The CDR3 runs to 16 residues. CDR1 and CDR2 from the germline V gene are SGHRS and YFSETQ.

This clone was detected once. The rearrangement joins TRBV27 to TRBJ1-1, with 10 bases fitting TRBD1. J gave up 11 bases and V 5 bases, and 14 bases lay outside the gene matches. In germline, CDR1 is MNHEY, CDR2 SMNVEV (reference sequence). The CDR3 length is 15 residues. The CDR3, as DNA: TGTGCCAGCAGTCGACACGGGACAGGGGATAAGGCGGCTTTCTTT. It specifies CASSRHGTGDKAAFF.

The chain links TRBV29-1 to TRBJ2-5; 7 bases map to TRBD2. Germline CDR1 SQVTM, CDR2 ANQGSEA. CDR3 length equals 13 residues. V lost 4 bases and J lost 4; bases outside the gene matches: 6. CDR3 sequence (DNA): TGCAGCGTTGGGACTAGATTGAGAGAGACCCAGTACTTC. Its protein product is CSVGTRLRETQYF.

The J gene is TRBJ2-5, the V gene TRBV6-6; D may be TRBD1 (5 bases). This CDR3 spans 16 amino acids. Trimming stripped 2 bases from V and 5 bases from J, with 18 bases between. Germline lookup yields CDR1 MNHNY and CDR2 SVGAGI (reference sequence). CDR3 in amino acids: CASSYRAGMVEETQYF. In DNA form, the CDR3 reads TGTGCCAGCAGTTACAGGGCAGGGATGGTTGAGGAGACCCAGTACTTC.

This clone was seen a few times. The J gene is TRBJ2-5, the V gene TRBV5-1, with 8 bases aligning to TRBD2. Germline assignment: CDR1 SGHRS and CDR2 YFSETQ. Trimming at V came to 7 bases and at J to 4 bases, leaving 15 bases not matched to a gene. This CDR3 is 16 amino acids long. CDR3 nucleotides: TGCGCCAGCGTTCTTTGGGGGAGCGGGAGAGGAGAGACCCAGTACTTC. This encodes CASVLWGSGRGETQYF.